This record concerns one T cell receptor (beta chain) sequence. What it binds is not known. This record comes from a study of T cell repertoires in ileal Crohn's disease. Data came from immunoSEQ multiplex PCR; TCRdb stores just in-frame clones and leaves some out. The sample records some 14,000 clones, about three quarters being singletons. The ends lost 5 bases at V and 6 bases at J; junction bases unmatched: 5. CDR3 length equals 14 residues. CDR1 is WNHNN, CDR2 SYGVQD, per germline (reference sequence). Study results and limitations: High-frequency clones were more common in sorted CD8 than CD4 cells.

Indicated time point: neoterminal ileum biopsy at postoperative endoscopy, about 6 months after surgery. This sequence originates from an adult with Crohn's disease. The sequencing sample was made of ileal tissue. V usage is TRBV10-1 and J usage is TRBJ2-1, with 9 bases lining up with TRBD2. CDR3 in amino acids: CASSQAGGGNEQFF. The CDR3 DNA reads TGCGCCAGCAGTCAGGCGGGAGGGGGCAATGAGCAGTTCTTC.